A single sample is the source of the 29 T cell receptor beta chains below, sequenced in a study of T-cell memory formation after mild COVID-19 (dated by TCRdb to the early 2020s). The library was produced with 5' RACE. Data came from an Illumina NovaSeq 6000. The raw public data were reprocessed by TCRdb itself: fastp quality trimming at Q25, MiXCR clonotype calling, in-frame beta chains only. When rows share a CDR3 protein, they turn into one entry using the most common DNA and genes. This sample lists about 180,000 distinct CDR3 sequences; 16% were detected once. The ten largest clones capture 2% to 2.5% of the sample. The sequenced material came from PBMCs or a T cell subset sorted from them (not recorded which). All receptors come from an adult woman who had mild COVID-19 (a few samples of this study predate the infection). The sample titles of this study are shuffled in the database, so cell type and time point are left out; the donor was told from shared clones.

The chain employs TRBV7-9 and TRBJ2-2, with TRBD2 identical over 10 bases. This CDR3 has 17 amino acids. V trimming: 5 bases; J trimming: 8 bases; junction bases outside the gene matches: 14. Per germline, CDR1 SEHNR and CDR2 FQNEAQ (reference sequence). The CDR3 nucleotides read TGTGCCAGCAGCCCCCTCGGTTTAGCGGGAGGACGAGGGGAGCTGTTTTTT. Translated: CASSPLGLAGGRGELFF.

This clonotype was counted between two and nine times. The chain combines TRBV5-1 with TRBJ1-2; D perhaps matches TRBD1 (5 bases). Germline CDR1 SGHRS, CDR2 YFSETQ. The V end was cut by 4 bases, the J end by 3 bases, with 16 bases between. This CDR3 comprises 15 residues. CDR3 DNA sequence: TGCGCCAGCAGCCCACATCCAGGGACCGACTATGGCTACACCTTC. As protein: CASSPHPGTDYGYTF. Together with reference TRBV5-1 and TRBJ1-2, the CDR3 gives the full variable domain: KAGVTQTPRYLIKTRGQQVTLSCSPISGHRSVSWYQQTPGQGLQFLFEYFSETQRNKGNFPGRFSGRQFSNSRSEMNVSTLELGDSALYLCASSPHPGTDYGYTFGSGTRLTVV.

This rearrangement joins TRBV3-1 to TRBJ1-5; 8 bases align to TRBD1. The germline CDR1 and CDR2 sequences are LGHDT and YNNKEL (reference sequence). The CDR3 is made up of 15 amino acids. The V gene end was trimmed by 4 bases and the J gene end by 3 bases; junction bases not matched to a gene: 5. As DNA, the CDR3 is TGTGCCAGCAGCCCGGACAGGGAGTCCAATCAGCCCCAGCATTTT. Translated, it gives CASSPDRESNQPQHF.

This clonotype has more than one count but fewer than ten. CDR3 DNA sequence: TGTGCCAGTAGTATGAAGACAGAGGAAAACATTCAGTACTTC. Its translation: CASSMKTEENIQYF. This chain connects TRBV19 to TRBJ2-4, with D possibly TRBD1 on 5 matching bases. V gave up 3 bases and J gave up 5 bases, with 11 bases separating them. Germline assignment: CDR1 LNHDA and CDR2 SQIVND (reference sequence). This CDR3 contains 14 residues.

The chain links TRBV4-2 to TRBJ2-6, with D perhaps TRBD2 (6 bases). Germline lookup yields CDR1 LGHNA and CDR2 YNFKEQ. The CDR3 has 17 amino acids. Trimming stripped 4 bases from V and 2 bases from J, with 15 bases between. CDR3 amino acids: CASSPAGGVTGANVLTF. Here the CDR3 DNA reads TGTGCCAGCAGCCCAGCCGGCGGGGTAACTGGGGCCAACGTCCTGACTTTC.

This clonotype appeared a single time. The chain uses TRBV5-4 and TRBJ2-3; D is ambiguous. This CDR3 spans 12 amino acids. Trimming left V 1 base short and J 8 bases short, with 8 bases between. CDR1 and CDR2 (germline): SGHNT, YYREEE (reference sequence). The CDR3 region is CASSLSAATQYF. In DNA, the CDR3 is TGTGCCAGCAGCTTGTCGGCCGCTACGCAGTATTTT.

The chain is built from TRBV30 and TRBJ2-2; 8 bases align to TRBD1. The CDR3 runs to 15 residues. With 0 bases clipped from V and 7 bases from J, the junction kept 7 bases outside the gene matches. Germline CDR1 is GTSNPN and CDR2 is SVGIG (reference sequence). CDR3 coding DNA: TGTGCCTGGAGTGTAAGGACAGGGTACGGCGGGGAGCTGTTTTTT. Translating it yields CAWSVRTGYGGELFF.

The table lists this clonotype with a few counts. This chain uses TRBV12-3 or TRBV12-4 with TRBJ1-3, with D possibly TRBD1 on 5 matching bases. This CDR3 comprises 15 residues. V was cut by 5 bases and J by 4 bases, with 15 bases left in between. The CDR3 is CASSPTRGKGNTIYF. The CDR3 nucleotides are TGTGCCAGCAGTCCGACACGGGGGAAAGGAAACACCATATATTTT.

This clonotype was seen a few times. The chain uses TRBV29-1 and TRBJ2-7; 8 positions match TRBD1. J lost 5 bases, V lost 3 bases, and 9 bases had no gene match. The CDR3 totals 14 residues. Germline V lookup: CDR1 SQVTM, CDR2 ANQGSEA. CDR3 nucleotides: TGCAGCGTTGACTCGGGCAGGGGGCACAACGAGCAGTACTTC. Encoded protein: CSVDSGRGHNEQYF.

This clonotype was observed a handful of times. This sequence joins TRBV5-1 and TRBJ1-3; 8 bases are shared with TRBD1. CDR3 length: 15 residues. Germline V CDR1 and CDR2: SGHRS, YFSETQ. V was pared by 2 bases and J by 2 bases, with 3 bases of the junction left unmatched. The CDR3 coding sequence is TGCGCCAGCAGCTTAAGGACAGGGCCTGGAAACACCATATATTTT. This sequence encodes CASSLRTGPGNTIYF.

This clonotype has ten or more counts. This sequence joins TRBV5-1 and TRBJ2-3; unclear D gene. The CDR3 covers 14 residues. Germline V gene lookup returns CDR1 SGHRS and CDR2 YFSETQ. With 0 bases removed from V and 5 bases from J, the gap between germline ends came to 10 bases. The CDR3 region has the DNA TGCGCCAGCAGCTTGGGTGGGGTAGAAGATACGCAGTATTTT. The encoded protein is CASSLGGVEDTQYF.

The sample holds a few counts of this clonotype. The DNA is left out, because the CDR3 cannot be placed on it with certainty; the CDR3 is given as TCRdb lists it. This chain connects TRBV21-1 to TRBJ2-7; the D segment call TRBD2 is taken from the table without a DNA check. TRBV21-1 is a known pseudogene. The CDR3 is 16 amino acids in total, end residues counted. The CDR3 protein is CASTQRVGSGSYEQYF.

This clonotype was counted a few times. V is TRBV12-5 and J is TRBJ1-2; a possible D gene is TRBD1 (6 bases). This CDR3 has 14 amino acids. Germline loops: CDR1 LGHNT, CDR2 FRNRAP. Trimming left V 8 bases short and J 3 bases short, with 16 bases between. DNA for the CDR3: TGTGCTAGTAGGTGGGGACAAGGATACTATGGCTACACCTTC. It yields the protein CASRWGQGYYGYTF.

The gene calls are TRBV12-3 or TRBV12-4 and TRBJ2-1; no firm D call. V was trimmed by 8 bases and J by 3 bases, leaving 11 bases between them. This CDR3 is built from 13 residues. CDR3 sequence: CASSLGNYNEQFF. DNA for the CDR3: TGTGCCAGCTCACTTGGCAACTACAATGAGCAGTTCTTC.

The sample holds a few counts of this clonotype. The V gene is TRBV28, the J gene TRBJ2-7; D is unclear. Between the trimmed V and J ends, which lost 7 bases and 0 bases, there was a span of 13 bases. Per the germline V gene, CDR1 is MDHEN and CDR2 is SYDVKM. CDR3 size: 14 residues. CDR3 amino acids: CASTPAPSSYEQYF. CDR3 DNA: TGTGCCAGCACTCCGGCACCAAGCTCCTACGAGCAGTACTTC.

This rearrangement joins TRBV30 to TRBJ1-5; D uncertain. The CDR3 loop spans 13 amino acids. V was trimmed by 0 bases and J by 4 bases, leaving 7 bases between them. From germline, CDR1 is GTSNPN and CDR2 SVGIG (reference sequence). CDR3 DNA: TGTGCCTGGAGTGTGGAGGGTAATCAGCCCCAGCATTTT. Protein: CAWSVEGNQPQHF.

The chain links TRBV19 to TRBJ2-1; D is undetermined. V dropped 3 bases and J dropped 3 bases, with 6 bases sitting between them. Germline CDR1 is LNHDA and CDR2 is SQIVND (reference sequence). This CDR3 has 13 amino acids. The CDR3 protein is CASSIRLYNEQFF. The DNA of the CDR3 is TGTGCCAGTAGTATTAGGCTCTACAATGAGCAGTTCTTC.

In nucleotides, the CDR3 is TGTGCCAGCAGTTTTTCTACTCCGGGCAATCAGCCCCAGCATTTT. As protein: CASSFSTPGNQPQHF. The genes are TRBV12-3 or TRBV12-4 and TRBJ1-5, with D uncertain. V was clipped by 3 bases and J by 2 bases, with 11 bases between them. This CDR3 contains 15 residues.

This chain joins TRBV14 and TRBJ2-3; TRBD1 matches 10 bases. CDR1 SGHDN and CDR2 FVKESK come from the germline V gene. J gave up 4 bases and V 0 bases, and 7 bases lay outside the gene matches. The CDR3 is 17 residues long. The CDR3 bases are TGTGCCAGCAGCCAAGATTGGAGGACAGGGGGTTCAGATACGCAGTATTTT. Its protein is CASSQDWRTGGSDTQYF.

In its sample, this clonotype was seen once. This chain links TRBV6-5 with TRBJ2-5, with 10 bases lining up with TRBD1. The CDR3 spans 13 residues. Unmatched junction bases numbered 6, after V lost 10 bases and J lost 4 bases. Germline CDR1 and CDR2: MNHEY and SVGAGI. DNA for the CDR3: TGTGCCACCCTGACAGGGGGCAGAGAGACCCAGTACTTC. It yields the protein CATLTGGRETQYF.

The chain's CDR3 is CATSDPGQPSTDTQYF. CDR3 coding DNA: TGTGCCACCAGTGATCCCGGACAGCCTAGCACAGATACGCAGTATTTT. J is TRBJ2-3 and V is TRBV24-1; the D gene is possibly TRBD1 (6 bases). Germline CDR1 and CDR2: KGHDR and SFDVKD. The CDR3 length is 16 residues. Trimming removed 3 bases at V and 0 bases at J, with 12 bases between.

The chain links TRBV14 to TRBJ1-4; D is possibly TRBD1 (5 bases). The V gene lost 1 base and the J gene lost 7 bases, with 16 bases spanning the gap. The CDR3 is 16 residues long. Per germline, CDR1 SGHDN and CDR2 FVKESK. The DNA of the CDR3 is TGTGCCAGCAGCCAAGTGGCCGGGGACGCCGGTGAAAAACTGTTTTTT. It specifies CASSQVAGDAGEKLFF.

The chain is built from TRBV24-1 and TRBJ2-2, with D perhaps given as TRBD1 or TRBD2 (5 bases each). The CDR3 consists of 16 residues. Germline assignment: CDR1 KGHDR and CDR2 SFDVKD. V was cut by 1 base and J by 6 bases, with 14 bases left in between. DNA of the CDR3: TGTGCCACCAGTGATTTCTTCCCAGGGCGGGCCGGGGAGCTGTTTTTT. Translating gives CATSDFFPGRAGELFF.

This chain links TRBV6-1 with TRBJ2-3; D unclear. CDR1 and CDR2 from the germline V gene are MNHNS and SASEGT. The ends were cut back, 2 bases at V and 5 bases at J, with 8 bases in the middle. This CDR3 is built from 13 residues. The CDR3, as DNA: TGTGCCAGCAGTGAACGAAAACAAGATACGCAGTATTTT. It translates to CASSERKQDTQYF.

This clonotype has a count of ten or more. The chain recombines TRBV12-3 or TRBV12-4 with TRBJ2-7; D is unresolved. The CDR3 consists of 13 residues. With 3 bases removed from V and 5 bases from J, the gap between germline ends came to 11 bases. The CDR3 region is CASSLDLGHEQYF. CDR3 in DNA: TGTGCCAGCAGTTTGGACCTTGGGCACGAGCAGTACTTC.

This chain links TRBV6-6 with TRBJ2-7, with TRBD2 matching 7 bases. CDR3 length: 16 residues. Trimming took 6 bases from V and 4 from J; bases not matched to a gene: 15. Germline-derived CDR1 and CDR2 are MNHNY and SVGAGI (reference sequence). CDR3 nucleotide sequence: TGTGCCAGCAGGCCATCGCGAGCGGGACGGATTTACGAGCAGTACTTC. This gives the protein CASRPSRAGRIYEQYF.

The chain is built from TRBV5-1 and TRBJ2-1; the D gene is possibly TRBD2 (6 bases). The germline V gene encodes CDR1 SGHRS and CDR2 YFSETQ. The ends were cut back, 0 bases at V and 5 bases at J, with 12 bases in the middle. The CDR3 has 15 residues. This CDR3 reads CASSLGSGPNNEQFF. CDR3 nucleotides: TGCGCCAGCAGCTTGGGTAGCGGTCCCAACAATGAGCAGTTCTTC.

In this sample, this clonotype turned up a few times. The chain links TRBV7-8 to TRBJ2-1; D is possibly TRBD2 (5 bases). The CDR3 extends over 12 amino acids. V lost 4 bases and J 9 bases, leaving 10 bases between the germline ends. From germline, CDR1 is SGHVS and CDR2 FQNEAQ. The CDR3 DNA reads TGTGCCAGCAGCTCACTAGATTTTGAGCAGTTCTTC. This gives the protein CASSSLDFEQFF.

The CDR3 DNA sequence: TGTGCCAGCTCACCAAGACAGGGAACAGATACGCAGTATTTT. Its translation: CASSPRQGTDTQYF. The genes are TRBV18 and TRBJ2-3; 7 positions match TRBD1. With V trimmed by 2 bases and J by 3 bases, 2 bases remained unmatched. This CDR3 is 14 amino acids long. Germline CDR1 and CDR2: KGHSH and LQKENI.